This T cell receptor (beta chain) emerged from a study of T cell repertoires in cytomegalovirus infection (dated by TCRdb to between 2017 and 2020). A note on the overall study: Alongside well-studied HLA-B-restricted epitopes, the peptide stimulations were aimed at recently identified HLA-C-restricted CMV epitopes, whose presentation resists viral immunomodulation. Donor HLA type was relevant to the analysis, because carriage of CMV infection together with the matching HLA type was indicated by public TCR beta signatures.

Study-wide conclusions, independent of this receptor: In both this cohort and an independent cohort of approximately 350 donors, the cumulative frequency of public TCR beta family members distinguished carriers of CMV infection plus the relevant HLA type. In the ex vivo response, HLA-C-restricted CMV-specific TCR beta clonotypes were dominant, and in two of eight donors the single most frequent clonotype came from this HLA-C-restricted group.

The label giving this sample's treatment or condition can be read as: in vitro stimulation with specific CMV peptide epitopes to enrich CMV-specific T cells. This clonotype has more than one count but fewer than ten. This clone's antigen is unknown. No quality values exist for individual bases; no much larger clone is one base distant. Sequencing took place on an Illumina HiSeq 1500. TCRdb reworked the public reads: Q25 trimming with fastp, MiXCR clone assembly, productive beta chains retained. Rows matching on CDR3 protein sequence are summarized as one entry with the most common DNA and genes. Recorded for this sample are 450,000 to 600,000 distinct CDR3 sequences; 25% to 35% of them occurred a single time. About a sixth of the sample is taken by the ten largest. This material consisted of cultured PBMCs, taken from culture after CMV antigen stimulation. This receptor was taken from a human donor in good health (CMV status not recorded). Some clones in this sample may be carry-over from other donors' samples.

For the CDR3, the sequence is CASSLTTDASTDTQYF. The DNA sequence follows: TGTGCCAGCAGCTTAACGACAGACGCTAGCACAGATACGCAGTATTTT. The V and J genes are TRBV7-3 and TRBJ2-3; the D gene is perhaps TRBD1, from 5 matching bases. CDR1 and CDR2, looked up from the germline V gene, are SGHTA and FQGTGA. Trimming at the junction amounts to 0 bases on V and 0 bases on J, and the germline ends lie 10 bases apart. The CDR3 contains 16 residues, cysteine and phenylalanine counted. Just the 48-base CDR3 DNA is kept, in frame starting at base 1. With all but the CDR3 taken from the reference TRBV7-3 and TRBJ2-3 genes, the full variable domain is: GAGVSQTPSNKVTEKGKYVELRCDPISGHTALYWYRQSLGQGPEFLIYFQGTGAADDSGLPNDRFFAVRPEGSVSTLKIQRTERGDSAVYLCASSLTTDASTDTQYFGPGTRLTVL.